These 3 T cell receptor beta chains were all obtained from the same sample, sequenced in a study of blood T cell repertoires in COVID-19. Assay used: immunoSEQ multiplex PCR; TCRdb lists only in-frame clones, some missing. The table includes about 52,000 clones, 82% detected once. Sequencing used peripheral blood. These TCRs come from an elderly man with COVID-19, enrolled during active disease.

This clone was counted only a few times. The J gene is TRBJ1-2, the V gene TRBV9, with TRBD1 matching over 7 bases. The V gene end was trimmed by 4 bases and the J gene end by 6 bases; junction bases not matched to a gene: 15. Per the germline V gene, CDR1 is SGDLS and CDR2 is YYNGEE. The CDR3 totals 16 residues. This CDR3 is CASSPRDRGGSDGYTF. As DNA, the CDR3 is TGTGCCAGCAGCCCTCGGGACAGAGGTGGATCAGATGGCTACACCTTC.

The chain combines TRBV15 with TRBJ1-5; D perhaps matches TRBD1 (5 bases). The CDR3 runs to 17 residues. Trimming left V 1 base short and J 1 base short, with 14 bases between. Germline V gene lookup returns CDR1 LNHNV and CDR2 YYDKDF (reference sequence). This CDR3 reads CATSRGLGVGSNQPQHF. In DNA form, the CDR3 reads TGTGCCACCAGCAGAGGTTTAGGGGTGGGAAGCAATCAGCCCCAGCATTTT.

V gene TRBV7-6 combines with J gene TRBJ1-4, with 9 bases matching TRBD1. The length of the CDR3 is 14 residues. The V gene end was trimmed by 6 bases and the J gene end by 5 bases; junction bases not matched to a gene: 4. Germline-derived CDR1 and CDR2 are SGHVS and FNYEAQ. CDR3 loop: CASSRDRGNEKLFF. Here the CDR3 DNA reads TGTGCCAGCAGTCGTGACAGGGGGAATGAAAAACTGTTTTTT. The full variable domain, completed using reference TRBV7-6 and TRBJ1-4, is GAGVSQSPRYKVTKRGQDVALRCDPISGHVSLYWYRQALGQGPEFLTYFNYEAQQDKSGLPNDRFSAERPEGSISTLTIQRTEQRDSAMYRCASSRDRGNEKLFFGSGTQLSVL.